The 2 T cell receptor beta chains below were found in one sample sequenced in a study of blood T cell repertoires in COVID-19. Some clones are missing from TCRdb's copy, which holds only in-frame ones; the method was immunoSEQ multiplex PCR. This sample carries approximately 150,000 clones, 75% to 90% of them seen once, and the ten largest clones take 4.8%. The specimen was peripheral blood. The receptor set was obtained from a human donor in a cohort sampled during active COVID-19.

The rearrangement uses TRBV28 and TRBJ1-5; TRBD1 might be the D (6 bases). The CDR3 extends over 12 amino acids. The germline V gene has CDR1 MDHEN and CDR2 SYDVKM. V shed 7 bases and J shed 7 bases, with 11 bases lying between them. The CDR3 DNA sequence: TGTGCCAGCACCGTCGGACAGCAGCCCCAGCATTTT. It encodes CASTVGQQPQHF.

As DNA, the CDR3 is TGTGCCAGCAGCGTAGGGGGGGTCAATCAGCCCCAGCATTTT. This sequence encodes CASSVGGVNQPQHF. V and J are TRBV9 and TRBJ1-5; D is possibly TRBD1 (5 bases). This CDR3 has 14 amino acids. V lost 0 bases to trimming and J lost 3 bases, with 7 bases between them. Germline V gene lookup returns CDR1 SGDLS and CDR2 YYNGEE.